Following are 19 T cell receptor beta chains from one sample sequenced in a study of T cell responses to AZD1222 COVID-19 vaccine. The protocol was immunoSEQ multiplex PCR, while the TCRdb copy is restricted to in-frame clones and leaves out a portion. The sample has roughly 140,000 clones; more than 75% are singletons. Source: peripheral blood, taken 28 days after the second AZD1222 dose. These receptors were obtained from an adult who received the AZD1222 COVID-19 vaccine.

The chain uses TRBV5-1 and TRBJ1-4; 9 positions match TRBD1. Trimming took 5 bases from V and 8 from J; bases not matched to a gene: 10. CDR3 length equals 15 residues. CDR1 SGHRS and CDR2 YFSETQ come from the germline V gene. The CDR3, as DNA: TGCGCCAGCAGTCGTACAGGGGGCGCAGGCGAAAAACTGTTTTTT. It specifies CASSRTGGAGEKLFF.

The chain has TRBV5-1 and TRBJ1-1; 7 nucleotides align to TRBD1. This CDR3 region has 14 residues. Germline V gene lookup returns CDR1 SGHRS and CDR2 YFSETQ. V gave up 3 bases and J gave up 3 bases; unmatched junction bases: 5. The CDR3 nucleotides are TGCGCCAGCAGCTCGGGACAGAAGTACACTGAAGCTTTCTTT. It specifies CASSSGQKYTEAFF.

This chain connects TRBV20-1 to TRBJ1-3; no firm D call. This CDR3 is 15 amino acids long. Germline CDR1 is DFQATT and CDR2 is SNEGSKA (reference sequence). Trimming took off 3 bases at V and 1 base at J, with 13 bases between the two ends. In DNA, the CDR3 is TGCAGTGCTAGTGTTCCGGTTTTTTCTGGAAACACCATATATTTT. It is translated as CSASVPVFSGNTIYF.

The chain couples TRBV19 to TRBJ2-7; 9 bases align to TRBD2. Germline V gene lookup returns CDR1 LNHDA and CDR2 SQIVND (reference sequence). The CDR3 has 14 amino acids. The ends lost 5 bases at V and 2 bases at J; junction bases unmatched: 4. For the CDR3, the DNA is TGTGCCAGTAGTCCTAGGACTAGCGCCTACGAGCAGTACTTC. Translation: CASSPRTSAYEQYF.

This clone was seen more than once but under ten times. This chain uses TRBV5-1 with TRBJ2-1, with D possibly being TRBD1 or TRBD2 (5 bases each). V was shortened by 2 bases and J by 7 bases, with 10 bases between the two germline ends. This CDR3 spans 13 amino acids. In germline, CDR1 is SGHRS, CDR2 YFSETQ. The CDR3 bases are TGCGCCAGCAGCTTTGAGGGGTTAAATGAGCAGTTCTTC. This encodes CASSFEGLNEQFF.

This sequence joins TRBV19 and TRBJ1-2; 9 bases map to TRBD1. V trimming: 5 bases; J trimming: 6 bases; junction bases outside the gene matches: 19. The CDR3 loop spans 18 amino acids. Germline V gene lookup returns CDR1 LNHDA and CDR2 SQIVND (reference sequence). This CDR3 is CASSPFRLRPGQGDGYTF. Here the CDR3 DNA reads TGTGCCAGTAGTCCCTTCCGACTACGACCGGGACAGGGCGATGGCTACACCTTC. The variable domain in full, completed from reference TRBV19 and TRBJ1-2, reads DGGITQSPKYLFRKEGQNVTLSCEQNLNHDAMYWYRQDPGQGLRLIYYSQIVNDFQKGDIAEGYSVSREKKESFPLTVTSAQKNPTAFYLCASSPFRLRPGQGDGYTFGSGTRLTVV.

This sequence joins TRBV5-8 and TRBJ1-4; 12 nucleotides align to TRBD1. V lost 3 bases, J lost 6 bases, and 3 bases stayed unmatched. This CDR3 comprises 15 residues. Germline values: CDR1 SGHTS, CDR2 YDEGEE. The CDR3 loop reads CASSSGTGGYEKLFF. The CDR3 DNA is TGTGCCAGCAGCTCAGGGACAGGGGGCTATGAAAAACTGTTTTTT.

This clone has more than one count but fewer than ten. The gene calls are TRBV29-1 and TRBJ2-1, with 12 nucleotides matching TRBD2. CDR3 size: 17 residues. Per the germline V gene, CDR1 is SQVTM and CDR2 is ANQGSEA. Trimming removed 3 bases from V and 9 bases from J; junction bases left unmatched: 15. The CDR3 spells CSVETSGTSGPKGEQFF. For the CDR3, the DNA is TGCAGCGTTGAGACGTCCGGGACTAGCGGGCCAAAGGGTGAGCAGTTCTTC.

This chain connects TRBV7-3 to TRBJ1-2; D uncertain. Trimming removed 1 base at V and 8 bases at J, with 20 bases between. The germline CDR1 and CDR2 sequences are SGHTA and FQGTGA. This CDR3 comprises 16 residues. The chain's CDR3 is CASSLIGPGLPGGYTF. The CDR3 bases are TGTGCCAGCAGCTTAATTGGTCCGGGCTTGCCGGGGGGCTACACCTTC. The full variable domain, its missing parts supplied by reference TRBV7-3 and TRBJ1-2, is GAGVSQTPSNKVTEKGKYVELRCDPISGHTALYWYRQSLGQGPEFLIYFQGTGAADDSGLPNDRFFAVRPEGSVSTLKIQRTERGDSAVYLCASSLIGPGLPGGYTFGSGTRLTVV.

The V gene is TRBV9, the J gene TRBJ1-3, with 10 nucleotides matching TRBD1. CDR1 and CDR2 (germline): SGDLS, YYNGEE. The length of the CDR3 is 15 residues. Trimming at V came to 4 bases and at J to 2 bases, leaving 3 bases not matched to a gene. The CDR3 coding sequence is TGTGCCAGCAGCCCCGGGACAGGGGCTGGAAACACCATATATTTT. As protein: CASSPGTGAGNTIYF.

J is TRBJ1-4 and V is TRBV19; 8 positions agree with TRBD1. The CDR3 runs to 14 residues. The germline CDR1 and CDR2 sequences are LNHDA and SQIVND (reference sequence). V gave up 6 bases and J gave up 7 bases; unmatched junction bases: 7. The DNA of the CDR3 is TGTGCCAGTAGATTGACAGGGGCGGGTGAAAAACTGTTTTTT. This sequence encodes CASRLTGAGEKLFF.

V gene TRBV6-5 combines with J gene TRBJ1-4; TRBD1 matches at 7 bases. Germline CDR1 is MNHEY and CDR2 is SVGAGI. The junction had 5 bases not matched to a gene; V was cut back by 4 bases and J by 0 bases. The CDR3 consists of 16 residues. The CDR3 spells CASSLRTGATNEKLFF. CDR3 bases: TGTGCCAGCAGTTTACGGACAGGTGCAACTAATGAAAAACTGTTTTTT.

V and J are TRBV6-6 and TRBJ1-1; D gene ambiguous. Trimming pared 4 bases from V and 6 bases from J, leaving 9 bases between. Per germline, CDR1 MNHNY and CDR2 SVGAGI (reference sequence). This CDR3 spans 12 amino acids. CDR3 bases: TGTGCCAGCAGTTTATGGAGGGCTGAAGCTTTCTTT. Translated: CASSLWRAEAFF.

The V call is TRBV6-5, the J call TRBJ1-5; D gene ambiguous. Germline assignment: CDR1 MNHEY and CDR2 SVGAGI. V shed 7 bases and J shed 3 bases, with 16 bases lying between them. The CDR3 covers 15 residues. The CDR3 reads CASKAAGEINQPQHF. CDR3 coding DNA: TGTGCCAGCAAGGCGGCAGGCGAGATCAATCAGCCCCAGCATTTT.

The chain joins TRBV6-6 to TRBJ1-2; 8 positions agree with TRBD1. V lost 5 bases, J lost 3 bases, and 2 bases stayed unmatched. CDR3 length equals 13 residues. Germline loops: CDR1 MNHNY, CDR2 SVGAGI (reference sequence). Here the CDR3 DNA reads TGTGCCAGCAGTCAACAGGGGGACTATGGCTACACCTTC. This gives the protein CASSQQGDYGYTF.

This chain links TRBV2 with TRBJ2-1, with TRBD2 as a possible D gene (5 bases). This CDR3 is 13 amino acids long. The germline CDR1 and CDR2 sequences are SNHLY and FYNNEI. V shed 4 bases and J shed 6 bases, with 10 bases lying between them. The CDR3 loop is CASSVATVNEQFF. In DNA, the CDR3 is TGTGCCAGCAGTGTAGCGACCGTCAATGAGCAGTTCTTC.

The chain has TRBV5-1 and TRBJ2-5; 8 bases are a match to TRBD2. Germline V lookup: CDR1 SGHRS, CDR2 YFSETQ. Trimming cost V 0 bases and J 2 bases; bases outside gene matches: 3. The CDR3 contains 15 residues. CDR3 in amino acids: CASSLAASGQETQYF. The CDR3 coding sequence is TGCGCCAGCAGCTTGGCGGCTAGCGGGCAAGAGACCCAGTACTTC.

The chain employs TRBV5-3 and TRBJ1-5, with D unresolved. TRBV5-3 is placed among ORFs of uncertain function. The CDR3 consists of 12 residues. Trimming shortened V by 8 bases and J by 1 base, and 7 bases separated the two germline ends. CDR3 DNA sequence: TGTGCCAGGTGGGGAAGCAATCAGCCCCAGCATTTT. This gives the protein CARWGSNQPQHF.

This chain links TRBV12-5 with TRBJ1-6, with TRBD1 matching 8 bases. J was trimmed by 7 bases and V by 1 base; bases with no gene match: 3. The CDR3 is 15 residues long. Germline V gene data show CDR1 as LGHNT and CDR2 as FRNRAP. CDR3 sequence reads: CASGLGQGLNSPLHF. CDR3 DNA sequence: TGTGCTAGTGGTTTGGGACAGGGGCTAAATTCACCCCTCCACTTT.